The 18 T cell receptor beta chains presented below share a single source sample, sequenced in a study of T cells in Graves' hyperthyroidism and ophthalmopathy. RNA transcripts yielded amplified TCR beta CDR3 regions. Researchers ran a first-round RT-PCR on the TCR CDR3 using the HTBI primer set. TCRdb reprocessed the multiplex PCR reads with MiXCR, giving one entry per CDR3 protein. The data hold hundreds of thousands of distinct CDR3 sequences, with 15% to 17% observed a single time. Sample: blood. These receptors originate from a young woman with Graves' hyperthyroidism.

This clonotype came up many times. This chain connects TRBV6-5 to TRBJ2-2, with D perhaps TRBD2 (6 bases). This CDR3 contains 15 residues. Germline V gene sequence: CDR1 MNHEY, CDR2 SVGAGI. V was cut by 0 bases and J by 4 bases, with 9 bases left in between. The CDR3 loop is CASSYSGGSTGELFF. The CDR3 DNA reads as TGTGCCAGCAGTTACTCGGGAGGATCCACCGGGGAGCTGTTTTTT.

This clonotype was seen repeatedly, ten times or more. This chain joins TRBV3-1 and TRBJ2-5; perhaps TRBD2 as D (5 bases). V was shortened by 4 bases and J by 2 bases, with 8 bases between the two germline ends. The CDR3 spans 13 residues. Germline V CDR1 and CDR2: LGHDT, YNNKEL (reference sequence). The CDR3 DNA is TGTGCCAGCAGCCTTACTAGTCAAGAGACCCAGTACTTC. Amino acid sequence: CASSLTSQETQYF.

Comments on this clonotype: It may be a read error: a sequence one base away is much more abundant. The chain is built from TRBV15 and TRBJ2-5; 8 bases align to TRBD1. CDR1 is LNHNV, CDR2 YYDKDF, per germline (reference sequence). This CDR3 has 15 residues. The CDR3, as DNA: TGTGCCACCAGCAGAGAGGACAGGGTGTACGAGACCCACTACTTC. Translating it yields CATSREDRVYETHYF.

The sample holds a few counts of this clonotype. The rearrangement links TRBV14 to TRBJ1-1; D gene unclear. This CDR3 comprises 16 residues. V was cut by 0 bases and J by 3 bases, with 14 bases left in between. Germline V CDR1 and CDR2: SGHDN, FVKESK. CDR3 loop: CASSQESFLVDTEAFF. The CDR3 DNA sequence: TGTGCCAGCAGCCAAGAAAGTTTCTTAGTGGACACTGAAGCTTTCTTT.

This clonotype has at least ten counts. The V and J genes are TRBV15 and TRBJ2-7; the D gene is possibly TRBD1 (6 bases). Trimming removed 5 bases at V and 0 bases at J, with 14 bases between. The CDR3 is made up of 15 amino acids. The V gene's germline CDR1 is LNHNV and CDR2 YYDKDF (reference sequence). CDR3 sequence reads: CATSAGAGFSYEQYF. DNA of the CDR3: TGTGCCACCAGCGCAGGGGCGGGCTTCTCCTACGAGCAGTACTTC. The full variable domain, completed using reference TRBV15 and TRBJ2-7, is DAMVIQNPRYQVTQFGKPVTLSCSQTLNHNVMYWYQQKSSQAPKLLFHYYDKDFNNEADTPDNFQSRRPNTSFCFLDIRSPGLGDTAMYLCATSAGAGFSYEQYFGPGTRLTVT.

This clonotype appeared many times. This chain connects TRBV20-1 to TRBJ1-5, with D perhaps matching TRBD1 (5 bases). The germline V gene encodes CDR1 DFQATT and CDR2 SNEGSKA (reference sequence). Trimming stripped 3 bases from V and 6 bases from J, with 15 bases between. CDR3 length equals 14 residues. DNA for the CDR3: TGCAGTGCTAGCCCGGGACGGCAGGTTCAGCCCCAGCATTTT. It encodes CSASPGRQVQPQHF.

The table lists this clonotype with many counts. This sequence joins TRBV20-1 and TRBJ2-5, with 10 bases identical to TRBD1. The germline CDR1 and CDR2 sequences are DFQATT and SNEGSKA (reference sequence). The CDR3 is made up of 14 amino acids. V lost 3 bases to trimming and J lost 0 bases; unmatched junction nucleotides: 1. This chain's CDR3 is CSARTGGDQETQYF. In DNA, the CDR3 is TGCAGTGCTAGGACAGGGGGCGACCAAGAGACCCAGTACTTC.

This chain uses TRBV20-1 with TRBJ2-1, with D maybe TRBD2 (5 bases). The V end lost 2 bases, the J end lost 0 bases, and 11 bases lay between the germline ends. Germline V gene sequence: CDR1 DFQATT, CDR2 SNEGSKA (reference sequence). This CDR3 has 15 residues. The CDR3 nucleotides are TGCAGTGCTAGAAGCTTTCGGGGCTCCTACAATGAGCAGTTCTTC. It translates to CSARSFRGSYNEQFF.

The CDR3 nucleotides are TGTGCCAGCAGCTTAGTAGGCAGTAGCGGAAACACCATATATTTT. Its protein product is CASSLVGSSGNTIYF. The chain uses TRBV7-2 and TRBJ1-3; D uncertain. The V gene's germline CDR1 is SGHTA and CDR2 FQGNSA. Deletions cut 1 base from V and 4 bases from J, with 11 bases between. This CDR3 is built from 15 residues.

This clonotype was recorded many times. V is TRBV3-1 and J is TRBJ2-5; D is unclear. The length of the CDR3 is 9 residues. V gave up 8 bases and J gave up 4 bases, with 2 bases separating them. Germline lookup yields CDR1 LGHDT and CDR2 YNNKEL (reference sequence). The CDR3 loop reads CASGETQYF. The CDR3 coding sequence is TGTGCCAGCGGAGAGACCCAGTACTTC.

This clonotype has a count of ten or more. The V call is TRBV12-3 or TRBV12-4, the J call TRBJ2-7, with D possibly being TRBD1 (6 bases). CDR3 size: 14 residues. Trimming removed 6 bases from V and 3 bases from J, with 15 bases in between. This chain's CDR3 is CASRLLGQSYEQYF. In DNA form, the CDR3 reads TGTGCCAGCAGACTCCTTGGACAGAGCTACGAGCAGTACTTC.

The sample holds many counts of this clonotype. The V call is TRBV11-2, the J call TRBJ2-2; possible D gene TRBD2, 5 bases. V was clipped by 5 bases and J by 1 base, with 14 bases between them. CDR3 length: 16 amino acids. Germline CDR1 is SGHAT and CDR2 is FQNNGV. CDR3 in DNA: TGTGCCAGCAGCCCGGGGATGTTGGGGAACACCGGGGAGCTGTTTTTT. Translating it yields CASSPGMLGNTGELFF. Full variable domain (rest looked up from reference TRBV11-2 and TRBJ2-2): EAGVAQSPRYKIIEKRQSVAFWCNPISGHATLYWYQQILGQGPKLLIQFQNNGVVDDSQLPKDRFSAERLKGVDSTLKIQPAKLEDSAVYLCASSPGMLGNTGELFFGEGSRLTVL.

This clonotype has only a few counts. The V and J genes are TRBV29-1 and TRBJ1-2, with TRBD1 matching 10 bases. CDR1 SQVTM and CDR2 ANQGSEA come from the germline V gene. The CDR3 spans 13 residues. The V and J ends lost 6 bases and 5 bases, in that order; junction bases with no gene match: 6. CDR3 DNA sequence: TGCAGCGTCGACAGGGGGCGAGGATATGGCTACACCTTC. Translation gives CSVDRGRGYGYTF.

This clonotype was counted between two and nine times. V and J are TRBV12-3 or TRBV12-4 and TRBJ1-3; no clear D gene. This CDR3 has 10 residues. V shed 5 bases and J shed 10 bases, with 6 bases lying between them. The CDR3 loop is CASSSRTIYF. The DNA for the CDR3 is TGTGCCAGCAGTAGTAGAACCATATATTTT.

The rearrangement links TRBV7-9 to TRBJ2-2, with unresolved D. Trimming removed 5 bases at V and 0 bases at J, with 7 bases between. This CDR3 comprises 14 residues. Germline loops: CDR1 SEHNR, CDR2 FQNEAQ (reference sequence). The CDR3 is CASSRASNTGELFF. In DNA form, the CDR3 reads TGTGCCAGCAGCCGGGCTTCGAACACCGGGGAGCTGTTTTTT.

This clonotype was counted ten times or more. This rearrangement joins TRBV20-1 to TRBJ2-7; TRBD2 agrees at 10 bases. The CDR3 has 14 amino acids. Germline V lookup: CDR1 DFQATT, CDR2 SNEGSKA (reference sequence). V was pared by 1 base and J by 4 bases, with 4 bases of the junction left unmatched. The CDR3 DNA is TGCAGTGCTAGAGTCCTAGCGGGGGCGTACGAGCAGTACTTC. Translation: CSARVLAGAYEQYF.

This clonotype has a handful of counts. The J gene is TRBJ1-4, the V gene TRBV25-1; D is perhaps TRBD1 (5 bases). Germline-derived CDR1 and CDR2 are MGHDK and SYGVNS. V lost 0 bases, J lost 7 bases, and 15 bases lay in between. The CDR3 length is 16 residues. CDR3 region: CASSEYRGRVREKLFF. The CDR3 nucleotides read TGTGCCAGCAGTGAATATAGGGGCAGGGTACGTGAAAAACTGTTTTTT.

A remark on this clonotype: At one end the junction does not follow the germline gene, possibly because of a read error. The rearrangement uses TRBV7-2 and TRBJ2-1, with D unresolved. The V gene's germline CDR1 is SGHTA and CDR2 FQGNSA. This CDR3 comprises 14 residues. CDR3 coding DNA: TGTGCCAGCAGCTTCCCACGGACGACGGATGAACAGTTCTTC. It specifies CASSFPRTTDEQFF.